The present T cell receptor (beta chain) was sequenced within a study of blood T cells in healthy people across ages (dated by TCRdb to the mid-2010s). Regarding the study in general: In model experiments, template switching captured about one uniquely barcoded TCR beta cDNA molecule for every two T cells. Using deep sequencing normalized with unique cDNA molecular identifiers, the study measured how TCR beta repertoire diversity changes with age. The donors were split into four age groups: young (average roughly 15 years), middle-aged (nearly 40), aged (more than 55) and long-lived (approximately 80). The study analyzed two additional independent replicas of 1 million unique cDNA reads from the same blood draw for two donors, one aged 18 to 30 and one aged 80 or older.

The library came from 5' RACE. The data were produced on an Illumina HiSeq 2500. A second PCR of about 7 to 12 cycles was performed with a sample-barcoded 5' primer and a J-beta primer mix. Each TCR beta cDNA molecule received a unique molecular identifier from a template-switch 5' adaptor carrying 12 random nucleotides. At least 3 million CDR3-containing paired-end reads were obtained from each sample. First-strand cDNA was synthesized from all RNA with the Mint cDNA synthesis kit, primed by a TRBC-specific oligonucleotide. Following uracil-DNA glycosylase treatment, all cDNA underwent a first 18-cycle PCR with the universal primers M1SS and BC2_uni_R. The paper's processing steps were these. For normalization, 1 million high-quality reads, each with a distinct molecular identifier, were randomly selected from each sample. Instead of being binned into consensus sequences, reads that shared molecular identifiers were thrown out. CDR3 identification, clonotype clustering and error correction used MiTCR with a Q25 quality threshold and the strictest error-elimination algorithm. Lower-bound total TCR beta diversity was estimated with a nonparametric unseen species model using Euler transformation. The public reads were reprocessed in TCRdb via fastp at Q25 and MiXCR, keeping in-frame beta chains. When rows share a CDR3 protein, they turn into one entry using the most common DNA and genes. TCRdb's processing, not the authors', yielded these V and J calls. The sample yields approximately 960,000 distinct CDR3 sequences; 29% were counted once. Around 9.6% of the sample lies in the top ten.

V loses 7 bases, J loses 3 bases, and the germline ends lie 13 bases apart. Via the germline V gene, CDR1 is SGHTA and CDR2 FQGNSA. Taken from cysteine to phenylalanine, the CDR3 has 13 residues. CDR3 DNA is the only sequence kept; it has 39 bases, read in frame from the first base. Study-level results and caveats: As age increased, observed TCR beta diversity per million T cells dropped in a roughly linear way, and a significant reduction was already evident by age 40. A strong correlation was found between observed TCR beta diversity and the percentage of naive T cells measured by flow cytometry. Conclusive comparison of naive and antigen-experienced compartments was prevented by the profiling of bulk unsorted PBMCs. Because the CMV infection status of the donors was unknown, age-related changes in expanded clonotypes may potentially have been confounded. Total diversity estimates from one million sequenced T cells were considered lower bounds and underestimates. Compared with the aged group, more naive CD4+ T cells, fewer expanded clones and increased TCR diversity were shown by the long-lived group, suggesting age selection.

Donors were approximately 42 systemically healthy Caucasian individuals from Russia aged roughly 6 to 90 years. Each donor gave about 9.7 milliliters of peripheral blood, drawn into EDTA-treated Vacutainer tubes. Ficoll-Paque density-gradient centrifugation was used to isolate PBMCs, with at least 7 million per sample. Total RNA was extracted from PBMCs with Trizol reagent, with at least 6 micrograms obtained per sample. For every donor, an aliquot of PBMCs went through flow cytometry to measure the percentages of naive CD45RAhigh/CD27high T cells. In this sample, this clonotype turned up many times. Its antigen is unknown. Base qualities are not provided; no much larger clone lies one nucleotide away. These data are also associated with another study on T cells of mothers and their children. The second study reports: The donors were nine systemically healthy Caucasian individuals, made up of three mothers and their six children. cDNA synthesis consumed the entire amount of extracted RNA, loaded at approximately 1.6 ug RNA in each 15 ul reaction. In the second PCR, sample barcodes and 2-4 random nucleotides were introduced via the M1S primer. Each mother yielded over 9 million TCR beta CDR3 reads and each child 3 million to 3.5 million reads. Thymic selection similarly shapes TCR recombination output in related and unrelated pairs, with minor effect from inherited differences. Related mother-child pairs always showed normalized repertoire overlap that was slightly higher than in unrelated mother-child pairs, though the difference was never significant. With a sensitivity of 90 to 100 clones per million clonotypes, no persistent microchimeric T cell clones were detected. In the study, deep NGS was used to compare the TCR beta repertoires of mothers and children, and features distinguishing related mother-child pairs from unrelated individuals were sought. Mothers averaged about 40 +/- 4 years of age and children averaged roughly 10 +/- 4 years. After adapters were ligated using NEBNext reagents, the libraries underwent 100+100 nt paired-end sequencing on an Illumina HiSeq 2000. To prevent cross-contamination, the mother and child libraries were prepared one month apart and sequenced in separate runs. Between 500,000 and 2,000,000 distinct TCR beta clonotypes were identified per donor. Naive TCR beta clonotypes were estimated from low-frequency clonotypes matched to each donor's FACS-determined naive share, without sorting.

The sequence links TRBV7-2 to TRBJ2-7, with a tentative D gene TRBD2 over 7 matching bases. Sample: blood. The sequence was collected from a woman in her 40s in good health. The DNA sequence is as follows: TGTGCCAGCAACGGACTAGGGGGCTACGAGCAGTACTTC. Protein translation: CASNGLGGYEQYF.